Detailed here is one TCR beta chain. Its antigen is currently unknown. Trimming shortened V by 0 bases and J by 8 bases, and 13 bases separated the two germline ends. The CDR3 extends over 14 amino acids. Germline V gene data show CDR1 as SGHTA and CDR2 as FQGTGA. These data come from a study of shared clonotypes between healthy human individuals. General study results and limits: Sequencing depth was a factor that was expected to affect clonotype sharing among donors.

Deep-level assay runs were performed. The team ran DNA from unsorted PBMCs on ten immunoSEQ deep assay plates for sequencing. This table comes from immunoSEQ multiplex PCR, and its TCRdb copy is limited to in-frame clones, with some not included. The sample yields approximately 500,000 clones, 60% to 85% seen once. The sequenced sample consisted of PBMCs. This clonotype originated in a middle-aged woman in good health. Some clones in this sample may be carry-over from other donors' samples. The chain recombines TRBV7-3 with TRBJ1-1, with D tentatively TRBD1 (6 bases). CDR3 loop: CASSLTSGGEEAFF. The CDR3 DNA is TGTGCCAGCAGCTTAACGTCCGGGGGCGAAGAAGCTTTCTTT.